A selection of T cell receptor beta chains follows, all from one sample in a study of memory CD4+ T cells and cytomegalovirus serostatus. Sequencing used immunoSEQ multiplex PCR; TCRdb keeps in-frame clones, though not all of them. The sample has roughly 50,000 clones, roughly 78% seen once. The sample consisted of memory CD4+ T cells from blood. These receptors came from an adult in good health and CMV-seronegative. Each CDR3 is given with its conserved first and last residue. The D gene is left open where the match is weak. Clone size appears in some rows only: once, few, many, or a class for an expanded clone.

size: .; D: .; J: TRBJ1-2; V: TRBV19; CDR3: CASSVFGTYGYTF; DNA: TGTGCCAGTAGTGTCTTCGGGACCTACGGCTACACCTTC
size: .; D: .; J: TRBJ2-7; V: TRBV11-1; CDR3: CASSLREGTELREQYF; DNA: TGTGCCAGCAGCCTTCGGGAGGGGACAGAGTTGAGGGAGCAGTACTTC
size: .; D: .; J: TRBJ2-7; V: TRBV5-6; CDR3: CASSSPPGKGTYEQYF; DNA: TGTGCCAGCAGCTCCCCCCCGGGAAAGGGGACCTACGAGCAGTACTTC
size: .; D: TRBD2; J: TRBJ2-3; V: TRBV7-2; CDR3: CASSFPGRADTQYF; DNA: TGTGCCAGCAGCTTCCCGGGGAGGGCAGATACGCAGTATTTT
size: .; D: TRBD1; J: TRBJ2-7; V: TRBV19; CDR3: CASSRGYEQYF; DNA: TGTGCCAGCTCCAGGGGGTACGAGCAGTACTTC
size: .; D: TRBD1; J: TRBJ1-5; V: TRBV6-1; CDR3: CASSELRGRNQPQHF; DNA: TGTGCCAGCAGTGAACTCAGGGGGCGCAATCAGCCCCAGCATTTT
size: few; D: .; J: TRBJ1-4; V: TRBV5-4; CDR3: CASSYDREKLFF; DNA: TGTGCCAGCAGTTACGACAGGGAAAAACTGTTTTTT
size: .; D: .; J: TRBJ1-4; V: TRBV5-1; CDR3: CASSEAAGWGEKLFF; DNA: TGCGCCAGCAGCGAAGCGGCAGGGTGGGGGGAAAAACTGTTTTTT
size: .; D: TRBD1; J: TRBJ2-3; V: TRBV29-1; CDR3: CSVEARAGGSGTQYF; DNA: TGCAGCGTTGAAGCGAGGGCAGGGGGAAGTGGTACGCAGTATTTT
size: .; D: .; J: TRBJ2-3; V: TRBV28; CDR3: CASKGGLSTDTQYF; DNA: TGTGCCAGCAAAGGGGGGTTGAGCACAGATACGCAGTATTTT
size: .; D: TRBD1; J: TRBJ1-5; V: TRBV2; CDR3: CASSGQGHSNQPQHF; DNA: TGTGCCAGCAGTGGACAGGGCCATAGCAATCAGCCCCAGCATTTT
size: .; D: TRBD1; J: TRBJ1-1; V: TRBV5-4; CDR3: CASSLAGGASEAFF; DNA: TGTGCCAGCAGCTTGGCAGGGGGAGCCTCTGAAGCTTTCTTT
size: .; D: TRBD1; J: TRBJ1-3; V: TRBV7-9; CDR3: CASSPVGQGAGNTIYF; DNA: TGTGCCAGCAGCCCCGTGGGACAGGGGGCTGGAAACACCATATATTTT
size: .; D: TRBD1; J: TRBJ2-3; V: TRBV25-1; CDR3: CASSETGVTDTQYF; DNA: TGTGCCAGCAGTGAGACAGGGGTCACAGATACGCAGTATTTT
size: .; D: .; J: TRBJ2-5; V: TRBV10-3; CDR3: CAISRSSEETQYF; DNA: TGTGCCATCAGTAGGTCTAGCGAAGAGACCCAGTACTTC
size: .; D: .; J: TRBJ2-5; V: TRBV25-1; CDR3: CASSVGGRQETQYF; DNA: TGTGCCAGCAGCGTCGGGGGGCGCCAAGAGACCCAGTACTTC
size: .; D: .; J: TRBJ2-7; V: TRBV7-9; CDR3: CASSLGRGYEQYF; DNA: TGTGCCAGCAGCTTAGGTAGGGGTTACGAGCAGTACTTC
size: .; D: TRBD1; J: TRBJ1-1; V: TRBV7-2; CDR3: CASTRGRGQAFF; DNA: TGTGCCAGCACCAGGGGGAGGGGGCAAGCTTTCTTT
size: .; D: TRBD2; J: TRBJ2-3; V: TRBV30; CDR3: CAWSRLAGLTDTQYF; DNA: TGTGCCTGGAGCAGGCTAGCGGGACTAACAGATACGCAGTATTTT
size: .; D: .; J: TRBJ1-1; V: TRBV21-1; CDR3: CASSKGGNTEAFF; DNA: TGTGCCAGCAGCAAGGGAGGTAACACTGAAGCTTTCTTT
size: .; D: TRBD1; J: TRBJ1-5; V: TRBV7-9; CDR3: CASSLKADRVVHQPQHF; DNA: TGTGCCAGCAGCTTAAAGGCGGACAGGGTGGTGCATCAGCCCCAGCATTTT
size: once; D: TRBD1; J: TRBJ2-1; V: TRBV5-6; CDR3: CASSPPTGRWINEQFF; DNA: TGTGCCAGCAGCCCCCCGACAGGGAGATGGATCAATGAGCAGTTCTTC
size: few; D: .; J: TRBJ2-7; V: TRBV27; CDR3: CASRSGASYEQYF; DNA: TGTGCCAGCAGGTCGGGGGCGTCCTACGAGCAGTACTTC
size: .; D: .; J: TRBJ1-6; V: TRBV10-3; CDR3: CAISVQESNSPLHF; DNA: TGTGCCATCAGTGTCCAGGAATCAAATTCACCCCTCCACTTT
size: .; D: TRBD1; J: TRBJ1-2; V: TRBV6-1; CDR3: CASSVPSGTGGYGYTF; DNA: TGTGCCAGCAGTGTCCCCTCGGGGACAGGGGGCTATGGCTACACCTTC
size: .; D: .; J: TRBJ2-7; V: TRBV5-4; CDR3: CASSLGPYSYEQYF; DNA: TGTGCCAGCAGCTTAGGACCGTACTCCTACGAGCAGTACTTC
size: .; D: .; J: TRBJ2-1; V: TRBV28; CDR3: CASSDSQRRHEQFF; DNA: TGTGCCAGCAGTGACTCCCAACGCCGCCATGAGCAGTTCTTC
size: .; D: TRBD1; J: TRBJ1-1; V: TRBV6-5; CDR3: CASSLGQGIFSEAFF; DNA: TGTGCCAGCAGTTTAGGACAGGGGATTTTTTCTGAAGCTTTCTTT
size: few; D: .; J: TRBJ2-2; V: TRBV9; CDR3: CASSSHTGIMGPGELFF; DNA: TGTGCCAGCAGCTCCCACACCGGGATCATGGGTCCCGGGGAGCTGTTTTTT
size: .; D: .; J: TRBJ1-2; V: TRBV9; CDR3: CASSSQVNYGYTF; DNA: TGTGCCAGCAGCTCACAGGTTAACTATGGCTACACCTTC
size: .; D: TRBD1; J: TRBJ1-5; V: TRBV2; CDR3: CASSHRGPQPQHF; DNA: TGTGCCAGCAGTCACAGGGGGCCTCAGCCCCAGCATTTT
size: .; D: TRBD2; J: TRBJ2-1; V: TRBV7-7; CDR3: CASSLEASGANEQFF; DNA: TGTGCCAGCAGCTTAGAGGCTAGCGGGGCCAATGAGCAGTTCTTC
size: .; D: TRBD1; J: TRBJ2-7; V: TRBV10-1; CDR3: CASSGGTGGRDEQYF; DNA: TGCGCCAGCAGTGGGGGGACAGGGGGAAGGGACGAGCAGTACTTC
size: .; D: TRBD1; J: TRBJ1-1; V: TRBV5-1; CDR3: CASGTGTGNTEAFF; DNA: TGCGCCAGCGGAACCGGGACAGGGAACACTGAAGCTTTCTTT
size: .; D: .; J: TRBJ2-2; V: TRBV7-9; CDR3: CASSLRAQRNTGELFF; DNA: TGTGCCAGCAGCCTTAGAGCCCAGCGAAACACCGGGGAGCTGTTTTTT
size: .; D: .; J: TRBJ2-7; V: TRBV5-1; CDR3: CASSFSEGAPYEQYF; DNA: TGCGCCAGCAGCTTTAGTGAGGGCGCCCCCTACGAGCAGTACTTC
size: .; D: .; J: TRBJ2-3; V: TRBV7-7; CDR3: CASSLVGGPDTQYF; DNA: TGTGCCAGCAGCTTAGTGGGCGGTCCAGATACGCAGTATTTT
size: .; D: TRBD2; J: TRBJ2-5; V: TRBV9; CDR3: CASSVGGLALETQYF; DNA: TGTGCCAGCAGCGTAGGGGGACTAGCGTTGGAGACCCAGTACTTC
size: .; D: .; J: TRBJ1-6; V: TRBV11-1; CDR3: CASSRHRTDNYLHF; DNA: TGTGCCAGCAGCCGACACCGGACAGACAACTACCTCCACTTT
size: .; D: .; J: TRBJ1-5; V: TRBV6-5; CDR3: CATNGAGFNQPQHF; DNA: TGTGCCACCAACGGGGCAGGTTTTAATCAGCCCCAGCATTTT
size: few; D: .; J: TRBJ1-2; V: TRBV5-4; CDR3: CASSLAARVRGYTF; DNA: TGTGCCAGCAGCTTGGCGGCCAGGGTGAGGGGCTACACCTTC
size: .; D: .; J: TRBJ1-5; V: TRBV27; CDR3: CASSLSQRQPQHF; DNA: TGTGCCAGCAGTTTATCGCAGCGGCAGCCCCAGCATTTT
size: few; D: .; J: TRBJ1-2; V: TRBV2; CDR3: CASSPDGNYGYTF; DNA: TGTGCCAGCAGCCCCGACGGTAACTATGGCTACACCTTC
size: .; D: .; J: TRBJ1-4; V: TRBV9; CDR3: CASSVAQTNEKLFF; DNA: TGTGCCAGCAGCGTAGCCCAGACTAATGAAAAACTGTTTTTT
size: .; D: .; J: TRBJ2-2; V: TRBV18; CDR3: CASSPDRSNTGELFF; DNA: TGTGCCAGCTCACCGGACAGATCCAACACCGGGGAGCTGTTTTTT
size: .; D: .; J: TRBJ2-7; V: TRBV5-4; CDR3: CASSLGVGGVWYF; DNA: TGTGCCAGCAGCTTGGGGGTCGGGGGCGTTTGGTACTTC
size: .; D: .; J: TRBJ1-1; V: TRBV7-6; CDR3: CASSLTGTEAFF; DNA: TGTGCCAGCAGCTTAACGGGCACTGAAGCTTTCTTT
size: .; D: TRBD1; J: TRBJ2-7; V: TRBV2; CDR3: CASSDDRVAQGQYF; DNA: TGTGCCAGCAGTGACGACAGGGTGGCCCAGGGGCAGTACTTC
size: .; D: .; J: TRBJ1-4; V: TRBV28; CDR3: CASGPGEGTEKLFF; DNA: TGTGCCAGCGGGCCTGGGGAGGGAACCGAAAAACTGTTTTTT
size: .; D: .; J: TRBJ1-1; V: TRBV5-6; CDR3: CASSLIGRRAFF; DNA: TGTGCCAGCAGCTTGATCGGGAGAAGAGCTTTCTTT
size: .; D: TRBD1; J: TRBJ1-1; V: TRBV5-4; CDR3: CASSSGTGGVAAFF; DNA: TGTGCCAGCAGCTCCGGGACAGGGGGAGTGGCGGCTTTCTTT
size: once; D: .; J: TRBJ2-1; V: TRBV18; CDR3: CASSPFVDNEQFF; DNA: TGTGCCAGCTCACCTTTTGTCGACAATGAGCAGTTCTTC
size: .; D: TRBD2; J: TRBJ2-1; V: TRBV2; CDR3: CASKAGGPYNEQFF; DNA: TGTGCCAGCAAGGCGGGGGGTCCCTACAATGAGCAGTTCTTC
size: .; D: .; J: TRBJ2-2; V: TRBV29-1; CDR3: CSVNTQPGELFF; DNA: TGCAGCGTTAATACACAACCCGGGGAGCTGTTTTTT